These 26 T cell receptor beta chains share one sample of origin, sequenced in a study of T cell responses to AZD1222 COVID-19 vaccine (dated by TCRdb to the early 2020s). The meaning of the sample's time point label: baseline before first vaccination. Library prep was done by the immunoSEQ multiplex PCR assay. In TCRdb, the immuneACCESS table is reduced to in-frame sequences with V and J assigned. These tables do not hold every clone; where another copy was compared, an unresolved V gene accounts for under half, and the others remain unexplained. A total of under 200,000 clones appear in this sample, 91% of them only once. The biggest ten clones account for around 2% of the sample. The sequenced sample was peripheral blood, obtained on day 0 of AZD1222 vaccination. The receptor source for this set is an adult in good health.

The rearrangement joins TRBV3-1 (or the pseudogene TRBV3-2) to TRBJ2-1, with D possibly being TRBD1 (6 bases). The CDR3 runs 17 residues. The V and J ends lost 4 bases and 6 bases respectively, with 22 bases between them. Germline values: CDR1 LGHDT, CDR2 YNNKEL (reference sequence). The CDR3 nucleotides are TGTGCCAGCAGCCGTGGGGGCGGCGGCGGGCGCCTCAATGAGCAGTTCTTC. Its protein product is CASSRGGGGGRLNEQFF.

The chain combines TRBV10-2 with TRBJ1-4; D is possibly TRBD1 (5 bases). Germline values: CDR1 WSHSY, CDR2 SAAADI. Trimming shortened V by 2 bases and J by 6 bases, and 10 bases separated the two germline ends. CDR3 length: 14 residues. CDR3 region: CASSEGRVYEKLFF. CDR3 nucleotide sequence: TGCGCCAGCAGTGAGGGCAGGGTGTATGAAAAACTGTTTTTT.

This clone has just a few counts. V is TRBV30 and J is TRBJ1-2; the match to TRBD1 covers 7 bases. V gave up 2 bases and J gave up 8 bases; unmatched junction bases: 8. The length of the CDR3 is 13 residues. Germline V gives CDR1 GTSNPN, CDR2 SVGIG (reference sequence). CDR3: CAWSPGTVGGYTF. The CDR3 DNA reads TGTGCCTGGAGTCCCGGGACAGTTGGCGGCTACACCTTC.

Note on this clone: This CDR3 is also generated by other DNA sequences in the sample. The rearrangement links TRBV12-3 or TRBV12-4 to TRBJ1-1; D is ambiguous. The CDR3 covers 13 residues. V was shortened by 3 bases and J by 0 bases, with 5 bases between the two germline ends. CDR3 loop: CASSFSMNTEAFF. DNA of the CDR3: TGTGCCAGCAGTTTTTCAATGAACACTGAAGCTTTCTTT.

V and J are TRBV19 and TRBJ1-2, with 7 bases fitting TRBD1. The CDR3 sequence is 15 residues long. Germline V gene sequence: CDR1 LNHDA, CDR2 SQIVND (reference sequence). V was clipped by 8 bases and J by 2 bases; unmatched bases: 11. In nucleotides, the CDR3 is TGTGCCAGTTCTAAGGGGGCAGGGGTGAACTATGGCTACACCTTC. It codes for CASSKGAGVNYGYTF.

The chain has TRBV2 and TRBJ1-2; D is ambiguous. V lost 0 bases and J lost 3, with 14 bases in between. Germline-derived CDR1 and CDR2 are SNHLY and FYNNEI. CDR3 size: 16 residues. CDR3 DNA sequence: TGTGCCAGCAGTGAAGCAGGGCCCGGCCGGGACTATGGCTACACCTTC. Translation gives CASSEAGPGRDYGYTF.

The chain is built from TRBV9 and TRBJ1-1; 7 bases map to TRBD1. The CDR3 totals 15 residues. Germline lookup yields CDR1 SGDLS and CDR2 YYNGEE. J lost 4 bases, V lost 4 bases, and 10 bases had no gene match. In nucleotides, the CDR3 is TGTGCCAGCAGCTCTTACAGGGGCGGGGGCACTGAAGCTTTCTTT. Residues: CASSSYRGGGTEAFF.

This CDR3 reads CATFPGTGRGAEGYTF. The CDR3 DNA sequence: TGTGCCACTTTCCCCGGGACAGGGCGGGGAGCGGAGGGCTACACCTTC. The chain recombines TRBV7-2 with TRBJ1-2; the match to TRBD1 covers 9 bases. V shed 10 bases and J 8 bases; nucleotides not matched to a gene: 20. The CDR3 runs 16 residues. Germline V gives CDR1 SGHTA, CDR2 FQGNSA.

The table lists this clone with a few counts. The chain recombines TRBV10-1 with TRBJ1-1; D gene unclear. V was clipped by 4 bases and J by 5 bases, with 5 bases between them. The CDR3 sequence is 11 residues long. From germline, CDR1 is WNHNN and CDR2 SYGVQD (reference sequence). CDR3 sequence (DNA): TGCGCCAGCAGTGGAGAAACTGAAGCTTTCTTT. Residues: CASSGETEAFF.

The chain couples TRBV6-2 or TRBV6-3 to TRBJ1-1; D gene unclear. This CDR3 region has 15 residues. The germline gives CDR1 MNHEY, CDR2 SVGEGT. With 2 bases removed from V and 1 base from J, the gap between germline ends came to 11 bases. The CDR3 region has the DNA TGTGCCAGCAGTTACGCAGACGCACGGAACACTGAAGCTTTCTTT. It is translated as CASSYADARNTEAFF.

This clone was observed a handful of times. This chain links TRBV6-4 with TRBJ1-6; 7 bases map to TRBD1. Germline values: CDR1 MRHNA, CDR2 SNTAGT. The CDR3 contains 14 residues. The V segment lost 3 bases and the J segment 6 bases; nucleotides outside the gene matches: 2. CDR3 sequence (DNA): TGTGCCAGCAGTGAATACAGGGGTAATTCACCCCTCCACTTT. This codes for CASSEYRGNSPLHF.

The CDR3 DNA sequence: TGTGCCAGCAGGGGACTAGCGGGGGGCTCCGGGGAGCAGTACTTC. Amino acid sequence: CASRGLAGGSGEQYF. The V call is TRBV2, the J call TRBJ2-7; 15 nucleotides match TRBD2. The CDR3 totals 15 residues. Germline CDR1 and CDR2: SNHLY and FYNNEI. The ends lost 6 bases at V and 7 bases at J; junction bases unmatched: 7.

V is TRBV27 and J is TRBJ1-4; D unclear. CDR3 length: 15 residues. Germline CDR1 reads MNHEY; CDR2 reads SMNVEV (reference sequence). Trimming shortened V by 4 bases and J by 4 bases, and 13 bases separated the two germline ends. CDR3 in DNA: TGTGCCAGCAGTTCGGTCGGATCTCTTAATGAAAAACTGTTTTTT. Protein sequence: CASSSVGSLNEKLFF.

The CDR3: CASSDPPRTPEQYF. CDR3 in DNA: TGTGCCAGCAGTGACCCCCCTCGAACTCCGGAGCAGTACTTC. This chain links TRBV6-1 with TRBJ2-7; no firm D call. V was pared by 3 bases and J by 7 bases, with 16 bases between. The germline V gene encodes CDR1 MNHNS and CDR2 SASEGT. CDR3 length equals 14 residues.

V gene TRBV28 combines with J gene TRBJ1-4; perhaps TRBD1 as D (6 bases). V was shortened by 4 bases and J by 5 bases, with 17 bases between the two germline ends. CDR1 and CDR2 (germline): MDHEN, SYDVKM. The CDR3 spans 16 residues. CDR3: CASSSNRRQENEKLFF. CDR3 bases: TGTGCCAGCAGTTCAAATAGACGACAGGAGAATGAAAAACTGTTTTTT.

The rearrangement uses TRBV2 and TRBJ2-1; 8 nucleotides align to TRBD1. The CDR3 totals 13 residues. Trimming cost V 4 bases and J 4 bases; bases outside gene matches: 0. Germline CDR1 SNHLY, CDR2 FYNNEI. The CDR3 sequence: CASSGQGYNEQFF. CDR3 sequence (DNA): TGTGCCAGCAGTGGACAGGGGTACAATGAGCAGTTCTTC. Using reference TRBV2 and TRBJ2-1 for the parts outside the CDR3, the full variable domain is EPEVTQTPSHQVTQMGQEVILRCVPISNHLYFYWYRQILGQKVEFLVSFYNNEISEKSEIFDDQFSVERPDGSNFTLKIRSTKLEDSAMYFCASSGQGYNEQFFGPGTRLTVL.

This chain uses TRBV4-1 with TRBJ2-7; D remains unclear. V dropped 0 bases and J dropped 3 bases, with 3 bases sitting between them. Looked up from germline, CDR1 is MGHRA and CDR2 is YSYEKL. The CDR3 has 12 amino acids. CDR3 region: CASSQEDYEQYF. In DNA form, the CDR3 reads TGCGCCAGCAGCCAAGAGGACTACGAGCAGTACTTC.

This clone was recorded once. DNA for the CDR3: TGTGCCAGCAGCTTGAGCGGGAGTTACTACGAGCAGTACTTC. As protein: CASSLSGSYYEQYF. The chain is built from TRBV5-5 and TRBJ2-7; 8 bases align to TRBD2. J lost 3 bases, V lost 1 base, and 3 bases had no gene match. The germline CDR1 and CDR2 sequences are SGHKS and YYEKEE (reference sequence). The CDR3 has 14 residues. The full variable domain, with the rest looked up from reference TRBV5-5 and TRBJ2-7, is DAGVTQSPTHLIKTRGQQVTLRCSPISGHKSVSWYQQVLGQGPQFIFQYYEKEERGRGNFPDRFSARQFPNYSSELNVNALLLGDSALYLCASSLSGSYYEQYFGPGTRLTVT.

The rearrangement uses TRBV5-6 and TRBJ2-1; 7 bases align to TRBD2. V lost 3 bases to trimming and J lost 0 bases; unmatched junction nucleotides: 9. CDR1 is SGHDT and CDR2 is YYEEEE in the germline V gene. The CDR3 extends over 17 amino acids. CDR3 DNA: TGTGCCAGCAGCTCTACCGGACTAGGTTACTCCTACAATGAGCAGTTCTTC. Its translation: CASSSTGLGYSYNEQFF.

V and J are TRBV7-8 and TRBJ2-2, with D perhaps TRBD1 (5 bases). CDR3 length equals 16 residues. V gave up 1 base and J gave up 5 bases, with 14 bases separating them. Germline loops: CDR1 SGHVS, CDR2 FQNEAQ. CDR3 protein: CASSLGFWGTTGELFF. CDR3 DNA: TGTGCCAGCAGCTTAGGTTTTTGGGGCACAACCGGGGAGCTGTTTTTT.

CDR3 sequence reads: CASSMNLGTGDYNEQFF. CDR3 nucleotide sequence: TGCGCCAGCAGCATGAATTTAGGGACAGGGGACTACAATGAGCAGTTCTTC. This chain connects TRBV5-1 to TRBJ2-1, with 10 bases that match TRBD1. V lost 4 bases, J lost 3 bases, and 10 bases stayed unmatched. This CDR3 contains 17 residues. CDR1 is SGHRS and CDR2 is YFSETQ in the germline V gene.

The chain joins TRBV6-2 or TRBV6-3 to TRBJ2-7, with D maybe TRBD1 (6 bases). V was clipped by 4 bases and J by 0 bases, with 19 bases between them. This CDR3 has 17 amino acids. The germline gives CDR1 MNHEY, CDR2 SVGEGT. The CDR3 region is CASSFTGVGADSYEQYF. The CDR3 coding sequence is TGTGCCAGCAGTTTTACCGGTGTGGGGGCGGACTCCTACGAGCAGTACTTC.

This clone has a handful of counts. The chain is built from TRBV4-1 and TRBJ1-2; the D gene is possibly TRBD1 (5 bases). The CDR3 extends over 12 amino acids. Germline CDR1 is MGHRA and CDR2 is YSYEKL. V was shortened by 2 bases and J by 10 bases, with 11 bases between the two germline ends. In DNA, the CDR3 is TGCGCCAGCAGCCAATCGGGGCGAGTCTACACCTTC. It specifies CASSQSGRVYTF.

This chain links TRBV29-1 with TRBJ2-1; 10 bases align to TRBD2. Germline V gene data show CDR1 as SQVTM and CDR2 as ANQGSEA. CDR3 size: 14 residues. The ends lost 3 bases at V and 7 bases at J; junction bases unmatched: 6. The CDR3 DNA is TGCAGCGTTGACAGCGGGGGGGTGGAAAATGAGCAGTTCTTC. Protein: CSVDSGGVENEQFF.

The chain is built from TRBV2 and TRBJ2-1; possibly TRBD1 for D (5 bases). This CDR3 has 18 residues. The V gene's germline CDR1 is SNHLY and CDR2 FYNNEI. The ends were cut back, 6 bases at V and 3 bases at J, with 24 bases in the middle. CDR3 protein: CASSHRQGTSLIYNEQFF. In nucleotides, the CDR3 is TGTGCCAGCAGCCACAGGCAGGGCACGTCGCTTATCTACAATGAGCAGTTCTTC.

The count of this clone is one. The chain couples TRBV19 to TRBJ1-5; a weak D match, TRBD1 (6 bases). The germline gives CDR1 LNHDA, CDR2 SQIVND (reference sequence). The CDR3 runs 14 residues. Trimming removed 8 bases at V and 1 base at J, with 12 bases between. The CDR3 is CASRYRDSNQPQHF. CDR3 nucleotide sequence: TGTGCCAGTCGATACAGGGACAGCAATCAGCCCCAGCATTTT.